Sequencing of this TCR beta chain was carried out in a study of graft-versus-host responses after intestinal transplantation listed by TCRdb under 2021. Background for the entire study: The transplants that recipients received were multivisceral, liver-intestinal, or isolated intestinal. Every recipient was given anti-thymocyte globulin induction, followed by around three years of maintenance tacrolimus and steroids. After intestinal transplantation, graft-versus-host and host-versus-graft alloreactive T cell clones in the graft, circulation and bone marrow were tracked using bulk TCR-beta CDR3 sequencing. Alloreactive clones were identified by sequencing pre-transplant mixed lymphocyte reaction products and comparing them with unstimulated pre-transplant donor and recipient T cells. A cohort of 24 intestinal transplant recipients, including one retransplant, was enrolled, and 3 patients lacking pretransplant specimens were excluded. A peak of at least 4% donor T cells among recipient peripheral blood mononuclear cells was the definition used for donor T cell macrochimerism. Instead of going to the commercial service, samples from a few later patients were sequenced in-house on an Illumina MiSeq and processed with MiXCR.

In regard to this clone: The target of this receptor is not known. Base qualities were left out, and no much larger clone turns up one base away.

Here is what the overall study found, with its caveats: GvH clones were detected in recipient bone marrow, and some of these GvH clones were observed earlier in ileal mucosa or blood, consistent with an intestinal mucosal origin. The relatively low number and heterogeneity of intestinal transplant patients limited the conclusions. Peak levels of circulating GvH clones were associated with declines in HvG clones early after transplant. Patients with donor T cell macrochimerism had high GvH to HvG T cell clonal ratios in their allografts.

In the first month after transplant, blood samples were collected up to 4 times, and after that at least monthly when available. The library was prepared using the immunoSEQ multiplex PCR assay. High-throughput TCR-beta CDR3 sequencing of genomic DNA from most patients was performed by Adaptive Biotechnologies. The paper's data handling went like this. Adaptive's ImmunoSEQ software supplied the TCR sequencing data for 15 to 20 patients, while MiXCR and VDJtools were used to process a few other patients. CDR3 nucleotide sequences shared by donor and recipient were removed because the origin of these sequences could not be assigned. To be classed as alloreactive, a clone needed at least 2-fold expansion over unstimulated cells and a minimum CFSE-low frequency of 0.002% (template counts) or 0.001% (read counts). Clones were considered mappable if detected in sequenced pre-transplant spleen, lymph node, or MLR CFSE-low populations of the donor or recipient. Cumulative frequency of alloreactive clones was calculated as a percentage of all sequences weighted by copy number. The table was pulled from immuneACCESS by TCRdb, which kept in-frame rearrangements only. Such tables lose some clones; where checked, under half of the loss comes from unresolved V genes, and the rest has no known cause. D and trimming were read from the DNA, whereas the V and J calls and clone size are those reported in that table. The sample includes tens of thousands of clones, with roughly 95% observed a single time. Around 0.52% of the sample goes to the ten largest clones.

The TCR originated in a human patient who received an intestinal transplant, so some T cells may come from the graft donor. The specimen comprised PBMCs, sampled 156 days after intestinal transplant.

The DNA sequence reads TGTGCCAGCAGCGTAGTTTCGAGGGAAAGTGAGCAGTTCTTC. This yields the protein CASSVVSRESEQFF. The rearrangement combines TRBV9 with TRBJ2-1; the best D guess is TRBD2, with 5 bases matching. Taken from the germline V gene, the CDR1 and CDR2 loops are SGDLS and YYNGEE. The CDR3 numbers 14 residues from cysteine through phenylalanine. The only DNA kept is the CDR3, 42 bases in frame from the first base. Relative to germline, V is 0 bases shorter and J is 9 bases shorter, with 13 bases between their ends.